The next 27 T cell receptor beta chains were all read from a single sample in a study of shared clonotypes between healthy human individuals (dated by TCRdb to about 2020). CD8 naive samples consisted of CD45RO-negative cells that were positively selected for CCR7, yielding a CD45RA+CCR7+ population without TemRA cells. Library creation used the immunoSEQ multiplex PCR assay. This immuneACCESS table, as held by TCRdb, lists in-frame sequences with V and J called but not all clones. Of the missing ones, under half trace to an unresolved V gene in checked studies; the others have no known cause. The sample data list about 2 million clones, and over 85% of these were observed just once. The top ten constitute roughly 1.1% of the sample. Specimen: naive CD8+ T cells sorted from blood. The intended sense of this specimen's cell subset or site label: CD45RA+CCR7+. The receptors come from a young man in good health.

The chain is built from TRBV4-1 and TRBJ2-3; either TRBD1 or TRBD2 may supply D (5 bases each). The CDR3 runs 19 residues. Germline V gene sequence: CDR1 MGHRA, CDR2 YSYEKL. Trimming cost V 2 bases and J 0 bases, with 21 bases left between them. CDR3 sequence reads: CASSQRGAASRASTDTQYF. The CDR3 region has the DNA TGCGCCAGCAGCCAAAGAGGGGCAGCTAGCAGAGCTAGCACAGATACGCAGTATTTT.

V is TRBV10-1 and J is TRBJ1-2; no reliable D call. The CDR3 is made up of 18 amino acids. Germline V gives CDR1 WNHNN, CDR2 SYGVQD (reference sequence). Trimming removed 0 bases from V and 0 bases from J, with 17 bases in between. The CDR3 loop reads CASSESDSRGKANYGYTF. The CDR3 coding sequence is TGCGCCAGCAGTGAGTCGGATTCTCGTGGAAAAGCTAACTATGGCTACACCTTC.

V usage is TRBV11-2 and J usage is TRBJ2-7; a weak D match, TRBD1 (6 bases). Germline V gives CDR1 SGHAT, CDR2 FQNNGV. This CDR3 has 14 amino acids. V was clipped by 4 bases and J by 3 bases, with 13 bases between them. In DNA, the CDR3 is TGTGCCAGCAGCTCCCCACAGGGAATCTACGAGCAGTACTTC. It encodes CASSSPQGIYEQYF.

With regard to this clone: This specimen includes other DNA sequences encoding the same CDR3. The V call is TRBV5-4, the J call TRBJ1-1, with TRBD1 matching 11 bases. The CDR3 is 14 residues long. Germline loops: CDR1 SGHNT, CDR2 YYREEE (reference sequence). V shed 3 bases, J shed 5 bases, and the junction held 3 bases outside the gene matches. In DNA form, the CDR3 reads TGTGCCAGCAGCTGGGGACAGGGGGGGACTGAAGCTTTCTTT. Its translation: CASSWGQGGTEAFF.

CDR3 protein: CASTGGEFPADTQYF. DNA for the CDR3: TGTGCCAGCACGGGGGGGGAGTTTCCAGCCGATACGCAGTATTTT. This rearrangement joins TRBV6-5 to TRBJ2-3; 8 positions agree with TRBD2. The CDR3 has 15 residues. The germline gives CDR1 MNHEY, CDR2 SVGAGI. V lost 7 bases and J lost 6; bases outside the gene matches: 12.

The V and J genes are TRBV28 and TRBJ2-7, with TRBD2 as a possible D gene (5 bases). The CDR3 is 14 amino acids. V shed 1 base and J shed 2 bases, with 9 bases lying between them. Germline-derived CDR1 and CDR2 are MDHEN and SYDVKM. CDR3 in amino acids: CASSLSGRTYEQYF. The CDR3 bases are TGTGCCAGCAGTTTATCGGGGAGAACCTACGAGCAGTACTTC.

The chain links TRBV7-2 to TRBJ2-7; tentative D call: TRBD1 (6 bases). The CDR3 loop spans 14 amino acids. Germline V gives CDR1 SGHTA, CDR2 FQGNSA. Trimming left V 5 bases short and J 2 bases short, with 13 bases between. As DNA, the CDR3 is TGTGCCAGCAGCCCGTACTCAGGGGCCTACGAGCAGTACTTC. This translates into CASSPYSGAYEQYF.

In its sample, this clone was seen once. This CDR3 is CASSDRGTWEQYF. DNA for the CDR3: TGTGCCAGCAGCGACAGGGGGACTTGGGAGCAGTACTTC. V gene TRBV6-6 combines with J gene TRBJ2-7, with 9 bases aligning to TRBD1. J lost 7 bases, V lost 6 bases, and 7 bases had no gene match. Germline V lookup: CDR1 MNHNY, CDR2 SVGAGI (reference sequence). This CDR3 comprises 13 residues.

The CDR3 sequence: CSVPSGASSYEQYF. CDR3 DNA: TGCAGCGTGCCTAGCGGGGCAAGCTCCTACGAGCAGTACTTC. V is TRBV29-1 and J is TRBJ2-7, with TRBD2 matching 9 bases. The CDR3 runs 14 residues. CDR1 is SQVTM, CDR2 ANQGSEA, per germline. The ends lost 6 bases at V and 0 bases at J; junction bases unmatched: 6.

J is TRBJ1-1 and V is TRBV27; D remains ambiguous. Trimming shortened V by 0 bases and J by 2 bases, and 10 bases separated the two germline ends. Germline lookup yields CDR1 MNHEY and CDR2 SMNVEV (reference sequence). CDR3 size: 15 residues. CDR3 bases: TGTGCCAGCAGTTTATCAGATGCGGAAAACACTGAAGCTTTCTTT. Its translation is CASSLSDAENTEAFF.

The J gene is TRBJ1-2, the V gene TRBV6-6, with no clear D. The ends were cut back, 2 bases at V and 2 bases at J, with 15 bases in the middle. CDR1 is MNHNY, CDR2 SVGAGI, per germline (reference sequence). This CDR3 is built from 16 residues. The CDR3 loop reads CASSYISRQDNYGYTF. The CDR3 coding sequence is TGTGCCAGCAGTTACATTTCGAGGCAGGACAACTATGGCTACACCTTC.

This clone is a singleton in its sample. V and J are TRBV6-6 and TRBJ1-1; unclear D gene. This CDR3 has 11 amino acids. Germline-derived CDR1 and CDR2 are MNHNY and SVGAGI (reference sequence). Trimming stripped 10 bases from V and 1 base from J, with 7 bases between. CDR3: CATRGNTEAFF. CDR3 sequence (DNA): TGTGCCACCCGGGGGAACACTGAAGCTTTCTTT.

The J gene is TRBJ2-3, the V gene TRBV6-6; possibly TRBD1 for D (7 bases). V was shortened by 6 bases and J by 2 bases, with 15 bases between the two germline ends. CDR1 and CDR2 from the germline V gene are MNHNY and SVGAGI (reference sequence). The CDR3 sequence is 15 residues long. The CDR3 protein is CASRDGQDYTDTQYF. The CDR3 coding sequence is TGTGCCAGCAGGGATGGACAGGACTACACAGATACGCAGTATTTT.

The chain has TRBV19 and TRBJ2-7; D might be TRBD1 or TRBD2, each matching 5 bases. CDR1 and CDR2 from the germline V gene are LNHDA and SQIVND (reference sequence). V lost 7 bases to trimming and J lost 3 bases, with 16 bases between them. The CDR3 contains 14 residues. In DNA form, the CDR3 reads TGTGCCAGTAATCCGGGACCATTAGACTACGAGCAGTACTTC. This codes for CASNPGPLDYEQYF.

V and J are TRBV4-3 and TRBJ2-5; 11 bases match TRBD1. The CDR3 has 16 residues. V was pared by 3 bases and J by 5 bases, with 8 bases of the junction left unmatched. The V gene's germline CDR1 is LGHNA and CDR2 YSLEER. The CDR3 here is CASSHDRDRGGETQYF. The DNA for the CDR3 is TGCGCCAGCAGCCACGACCGGGACAGGGGGGGCGAGACCCAGTACTTC.

Remarks on this clone: Other DNA sequences of this sample code for an identical CDR3. V is TRBV27 and J is TRBJ1-1, with 9 bases identical to TRBD1. With 6 bases clipped from V and 4 bases from J, the junction kept 6 bases outside the gene matches. The CDR3 consists of 14 residues. Germline V gene lookup returns CDR1 MNHEY and CDR2 SMNVEV (reference sequence). CDR3 residues: CASSLRQGGTEAFF. DNA for the CDR3: TGTGCCAGCAGCTTACGACAGGGGGGCACTGAAGCTTTCTTT.

The chain has TRBV14 and TRBJ2-3; D is perhaps TRBD1 or TRBD2 (5 bases each). This CDR3 contains 15 residues. Deletions cut 4 bases from V and 2 bases from J, with 13 bases between. The germline CDR1 and CDR2 sequences are SGHDN and FVKESK. CDR3: CASSRGAIVTDTQYF. The CDR3 region has the DNA TGTGCCAGCAGCCGAGGGGCTATCGTCACAGATACGCAGTATTTT.

This chain joins TRBV11-2 and TRBJ1-1, with D perhaps matching TRBD1 (6 bases). V lost 5 bases and J 1 base, leaving 11 bases between the germline ends. The CDR3 is 14 residues long. In germline, CDR1 is SGHAT, CDR2 FQNNGV. The CDR3 loop reads CASSLWGQNTEAFF. The CDR3 bases are TGTGCCAGCAGCCTCTGGGGACAGAACACTGAAGCTTTCTTT.

CDR3 nucleotide sequence: TGTGCCAGCAGCTTACCCGGGTCCCACGAGCAGTACTTC. The encoded protein is CASSLPGSHEQYF. The chain couples TRBV7-9 to TRBJ2-7; D is unclear. CDR3 length: 13 amino acids. Trimming took off 2 bases at V and 5 bases at J, with 10 bases between the two ends. Looked up from germline, CDR1 is SEHNR and CDR2 is FQNEAQ (reference sequence).

The chain uses TRBV27 and TRBJ2-3; TRBD2 agrees at 14 bases. Germline V gene sequence: CDR1 MNHEY, CDR2 SMNVEV (reference sequence). This CDR3 is built from 15 residues. V shed 4 bases and J 6 bases; nucleotides not matched to a gene: 3. In nucleotides, the CDR3 is TGTGCCAGCAGTTACCGGACTAGCGGGAGGGATACGCAGTATTTT. Its protein product is CASSYRTSGRDTQYF.

V usage is TRBV21-1 and J usage is TRBJ1-2. TRBV21-1 is marked as a pseudogene. The CDR3 extends over 15 amino acids. In DNA, the CDR3 is TGTGCCAGCAGCAAACGAAGGGCCGGTTGGTATGGCTACACCTTC. Protein sequence: CASSKRRAGWYGYTF.

The chain joins TRBV7-9 to TRBJ1-4; D is unclear. Between the trimmed V and J ends, which lost 4 bases and 7 bases, there was a span of 7 bases. Germline CDR1 and CDR2: SEHNR and FQNEAQ (reference sequence). This CDR3 is built from 12 residues. For the CDR3, the DNA is TGTGCCAGCAGCTCCTTTGGTGAAAAACTGTTTTTT. Protein product: CASSSFGEKLFF.

The J gene is TRBJ1-1, the V gene TRBV9; TRBD1 agrees at 8 bases. The CDR3 is 17 amino acids. Germline CDR1 and CDR2: SGDLS and YYNGEE. Trimming removed 2 bases from V and 1 base from J; junction bases left unmatched: 10. CDR3 in DNA: TGTGCCAGCAGCGTCCTCAGAGACAGGGGTACGAACACTGAAGCTTTCTTT. Translation gives CASSVLRDRGTNTEAFF.

The chain carries TRBV2 and TRBJ2-1; 9 positions agree with TRBD1. V shed 6 bases and J 1 base; nucleotides not matched to a gene: 4. In germline, CDR1 is SNHLY, CDR2 FYNNEI. CDR3 size: 15 residues. The CDR3 loop reads CASSTTGGSYNEQFF. CDR3 DNA sequence: TGTGCCAGCAGCACGACAGGGGGATCCTACAATGAGCAGTTCTTC. The full variable domain, its missing parts supplied by reference TRBV2 and TRBJ2-1, is EPEVTQTPSHQVTQMGQEVILRCVPISNHLYFYWYRQILGQKVEFLVSFYNNEISEKSEIFDDQFSVERPDGSNFTLKIRSTKLEDSAMYFCASSTTGGSYNEQFFGPGTRLTVL.

This rearrangement joins TRBV2 to TRBJ2-5; a weak D match, TRBD2 (5 bases). V was pared by 3 bases and J by 4 bases, with 18 bases between. CDR1 and CDR2 from the germline V gene are SNHLY and FYNNEI. The CDR3 runs to 16 residues. In DNA, the CDR3 is TGTGCCAGCAGTGATGGGAGTAGTTGGGGTACAGAGACCCAGTACTTC. Translating gives CASSDGSSWGTETQYF.

This chain links TRBV7-9 with TRBJ1-1, with TRBD1 as a possible D gene (5 bases). Trimming left V 1 base short and J 4 bases short, with 13 bases between. Germline V gene sequence: CDR1 SEHNR, CDR2 FQNEAQ (reference sequence). There are 15 residues in the CDR3. The CDR3 DNA is TGTGCCAGCAGCTTAGGGGGCCGGGAATTCACTGAAGCTTTCTTT. Translation: CASSLGGREFTEAFF.

V usage is TRBV9 and J usage is TRBJ2-7; 8 nucleotides line up with TRBD2. The CDR3 is made up of 15 amino acids. Losses at the gene ends were 3 bases for V and 3 bases for J; bases not matched to a gene: 8. Germline V gives CDR1 SGDLS, CDR2 YYNGEE. In DNA form, the CDR3 reads TGTGCCAGCAGCGCTTTCGGGGGGGTTATCTACGAGCAGTACTTC. It translates to CASSAFGGVIYEQYF. The complete variable domain, with remaining parts taken from reference TRBV9 and TRBJ2-7, reads DSGVTQTPKHLITATGQRVTLRCSPRSGDLSVYWYQQSLDQGLQFLIQYYNGEERAKGNILERFSAQQFPDLHSELNLSSLELGDSALYFCASSAFGGVIYEQYFGPGTRLTVT.